The text below deals with one T cell receptor beta chain. The length of the CDR3 is 18 residues. V lost 3 bases, J lost 4 bases, and 12 bases stayed unmatched. The germline V gene encodes CDR1 LNHDA and CDR2 SQIVND (reference sequence). The PCR had 60 Vbeta and 13 Jbeta primers. Profiling relied on immunoSEQ multiplex PCR, and the TCRdb table lists in-frame clones only, not all of them. The sample records around 68,000 clones, just under 70% being singletons. This sample stems from a study of cytomegalovirus exposure and HLA in healthy donors. The TCR sequence derives from a young woman in good health and CMV-seronegative. Material for sequencing was PBMCs. This chain links TRBV19 with TRBJ1-4, with 9 bases matching TRBD1. The CDR3 is CASSIGGQGSLYNEKLFF. The DNA for the CDR3 is TGTGCCAGTAGTATCGGAGGACAGGGGTCCCTGTATAATGAAAAACTGTTTTTT.